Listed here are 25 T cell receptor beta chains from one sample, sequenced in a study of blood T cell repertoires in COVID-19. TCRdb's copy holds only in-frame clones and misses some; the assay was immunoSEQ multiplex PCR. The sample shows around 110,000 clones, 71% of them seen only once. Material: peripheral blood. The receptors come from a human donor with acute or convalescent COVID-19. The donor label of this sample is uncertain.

In DNA form, the CDR3 reads TGCGCCAGCAGCTCCCGACCGATGGGCGGGTCCAAAGGAGAGACCCAGTACTTC. Translating it yields CASSSRPMGGSKGETQYF. The V call is TRBV5-1, the J call TRBJ2-5; tentative D call: TRBD2 (5 bases). The CDR3 length is 18 residues. Deletions cut 3 bases from V and 4 bases from J, with 25 bases between. Germline V gene data show CDR1 as SGHRS and CDR2 as YFSETQ. Variable domain in full (rest from reference TRBV5-1 and TRBJ2-5): KAGVTQTPRYLIKTRGQQVTLSCSPISGHRSVSWYQQTPGQGLQFLFEYFSETQRNKGNFPGRFSGRQFSNSRSEMNVSTLELGDSALYLCASSSRPMGGSKGETQYFGPGTRLLVL.

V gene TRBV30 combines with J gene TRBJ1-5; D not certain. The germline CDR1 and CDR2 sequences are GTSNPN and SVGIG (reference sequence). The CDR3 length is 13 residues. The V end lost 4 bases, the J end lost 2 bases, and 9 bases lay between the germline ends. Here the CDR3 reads CAWTLAGNQPQHF. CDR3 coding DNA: TGTGCCTGGACCTTAGCAGGCAATCAGCCCCAGCATTTT.

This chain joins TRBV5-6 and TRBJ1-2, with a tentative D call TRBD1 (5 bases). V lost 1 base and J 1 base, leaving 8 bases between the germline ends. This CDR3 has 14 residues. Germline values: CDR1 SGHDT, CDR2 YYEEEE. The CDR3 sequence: CASSLLQVNYGYTF. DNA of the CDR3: TGTGCCAGCAGCTTGTTACAGGTTAACTATGGCTACACCTTC.

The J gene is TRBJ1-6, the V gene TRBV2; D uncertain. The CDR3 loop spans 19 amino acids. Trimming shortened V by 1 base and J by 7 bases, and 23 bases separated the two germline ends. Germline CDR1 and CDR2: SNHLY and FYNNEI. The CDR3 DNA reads TGTGCCAGCAGTGAAGGGCTCGTACAGTCTGTAACCTTAAATTCACCCCTCCACTTT. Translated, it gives CASSEGLVQSVTLNSPLHF.

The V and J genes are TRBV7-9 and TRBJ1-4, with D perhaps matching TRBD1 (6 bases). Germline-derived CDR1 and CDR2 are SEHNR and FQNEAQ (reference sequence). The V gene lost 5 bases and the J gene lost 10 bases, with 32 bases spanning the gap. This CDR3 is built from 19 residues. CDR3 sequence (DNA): TGTGCCAGCAGCCGATCAACTGCCGGGACAATGCGGTCTGGTGGAAAACTGTTTTTT. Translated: CASSRSTAGTMRSGGKLFF.

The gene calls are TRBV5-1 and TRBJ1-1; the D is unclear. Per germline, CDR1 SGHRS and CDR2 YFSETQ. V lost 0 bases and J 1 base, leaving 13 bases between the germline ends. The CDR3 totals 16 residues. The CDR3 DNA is TGCGCCAGCAGCTTGGGCGGGAGGGCCGCGAACACTGAAGCTTTCTTT. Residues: CASSLGGRAANTEAFF. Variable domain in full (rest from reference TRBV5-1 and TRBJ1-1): KAGVTQTPRYLIKTRGQQVTLSCSPISGHRSVSWYQQTPGQGLQFLFEYFSETQRNKGNFPGRFSGRQFSNSRSEMNVSTLELGDSALYLCASSLGGRAANTEAFFGQGTRLTVV.

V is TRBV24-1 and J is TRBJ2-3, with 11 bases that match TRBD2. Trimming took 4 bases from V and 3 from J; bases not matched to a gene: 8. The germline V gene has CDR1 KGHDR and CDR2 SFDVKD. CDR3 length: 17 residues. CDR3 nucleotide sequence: TGTGCCACCAGTGACCAACGACTAGCGGGGAGAACAGATACGCAGTATTTT. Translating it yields CATSDQRLAGRTDTQYF.

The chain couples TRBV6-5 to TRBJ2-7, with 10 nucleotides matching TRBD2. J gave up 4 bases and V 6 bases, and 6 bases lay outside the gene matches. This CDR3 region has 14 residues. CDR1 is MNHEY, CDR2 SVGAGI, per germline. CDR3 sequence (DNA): TGTGCCAGCAGCCTAGCGGGGGACCCATACGAGCAGTACTTC. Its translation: CASSLAGDPYEQYF.

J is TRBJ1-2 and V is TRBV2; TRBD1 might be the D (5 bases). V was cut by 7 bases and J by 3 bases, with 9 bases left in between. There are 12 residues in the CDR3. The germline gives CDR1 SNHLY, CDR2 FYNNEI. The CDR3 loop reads CASTWGDYGYTF. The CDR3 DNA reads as TGTGCCAGCACTTGGGGGGACTATGGCTACACCTTC.

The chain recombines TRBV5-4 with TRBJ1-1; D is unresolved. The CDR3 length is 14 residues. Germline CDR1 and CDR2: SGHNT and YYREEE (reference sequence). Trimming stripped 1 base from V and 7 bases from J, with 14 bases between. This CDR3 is CASSLRQVGVEAFF. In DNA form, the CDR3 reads TGTGCCAGCAGCTTGAGGCAGGTGGGAGTTGAAGCTTTCTTT.

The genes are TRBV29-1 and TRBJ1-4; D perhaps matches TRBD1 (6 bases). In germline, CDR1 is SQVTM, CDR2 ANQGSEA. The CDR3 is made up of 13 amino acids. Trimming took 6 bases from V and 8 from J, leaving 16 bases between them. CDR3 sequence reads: CSVISQGREKLFF. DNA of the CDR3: TGCAGCGTGATCTCACAGGGAAGAGAAAAACTGTTTTTT.

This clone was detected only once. CDR3 region: CASSARGRGLAGGFNEQFF. CDR3 sequence (DNA): TGTGCCAGCAGCGCCCGAGGACGGGGACTAGCGGGGGGATTCAATGAGCAGTTCTTC. This chain connects TRBV9 to TRBJ2-1; TRBD2 aligns across 15 bases. The junction had 13 bases not matched to a gene; V was cut back by 3 bases and J by 6 bases. Germline V gives CDR1 SGDLS, CDR2 YYNGEE. This CDR3 is 19 amino acids long.

The DNA of the CDR3 is TGTGCCAGCAGCTTGGGGGCAGCCTATGGCTACACCTTC. It translates to CASSLGAAYGYTF. The chain couples TRBV5-5 to TRBJ1-2; D is uncertain. CDR3 length: 13 residues. The V end lost 0 bases, the J end lost 4 bases, and 7 bases lay between the germline ends. Germline CDR1 is SGHKS and CDR2 is YYEKEE (reference sequence).

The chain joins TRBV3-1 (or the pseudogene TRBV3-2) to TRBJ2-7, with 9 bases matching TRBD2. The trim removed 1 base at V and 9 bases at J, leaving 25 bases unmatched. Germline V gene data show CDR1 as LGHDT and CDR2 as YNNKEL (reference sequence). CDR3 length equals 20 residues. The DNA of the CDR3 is TGTGCCAGCAGCCAAGTATTCCCGGTAGCGGGGGAGAAGAGACCGCGTGGGCAGTACTTC. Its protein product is CASSQVFPVAGEKRPRGQYF.

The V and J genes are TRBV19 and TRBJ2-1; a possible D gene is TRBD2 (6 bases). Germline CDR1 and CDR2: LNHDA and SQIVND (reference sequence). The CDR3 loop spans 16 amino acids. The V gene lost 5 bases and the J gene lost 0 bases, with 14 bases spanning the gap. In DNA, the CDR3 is TGTGCCAGTAGTCCTAATAGCGGTAACTCCTACAATGAGCAGTTCTTC. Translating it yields CASSPNSGNSYNEQFF.

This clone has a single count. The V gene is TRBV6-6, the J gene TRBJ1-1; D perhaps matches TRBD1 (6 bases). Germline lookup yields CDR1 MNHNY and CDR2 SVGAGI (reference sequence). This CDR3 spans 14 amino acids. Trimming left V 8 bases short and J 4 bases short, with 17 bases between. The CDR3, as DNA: TGTGCCAGCGGGAAAACAGGGAGGGTCACTGAAGCTTTCTTT. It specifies CASGKTGRVTEAFF.

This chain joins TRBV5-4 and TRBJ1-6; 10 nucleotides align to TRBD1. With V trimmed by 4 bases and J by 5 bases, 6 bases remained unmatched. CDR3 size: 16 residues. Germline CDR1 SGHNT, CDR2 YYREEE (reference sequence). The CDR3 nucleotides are TGTGCCAGCAGCGGGGGGACAGGGGCGAATAATTCACCCCTCCACTTT. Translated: CASSGGTGANNSPLHF.

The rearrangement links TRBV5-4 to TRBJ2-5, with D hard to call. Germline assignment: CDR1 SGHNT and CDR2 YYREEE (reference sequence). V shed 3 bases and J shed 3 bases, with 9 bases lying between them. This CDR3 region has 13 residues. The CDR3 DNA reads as TGTGCCAGCAGCTACCAGAACGAAGAGACCCAGTACTTC. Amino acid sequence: CASSYQNEETQYF.

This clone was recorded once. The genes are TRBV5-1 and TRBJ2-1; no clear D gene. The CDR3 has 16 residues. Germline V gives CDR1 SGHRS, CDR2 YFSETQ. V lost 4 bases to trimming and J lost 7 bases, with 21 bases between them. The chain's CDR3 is CASSQTLGARLNEQFF. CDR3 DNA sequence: TGCGCCAGCAGCCAAACCCTAGGCGCCCGTTTGAATGAGCAGTTCTTC.

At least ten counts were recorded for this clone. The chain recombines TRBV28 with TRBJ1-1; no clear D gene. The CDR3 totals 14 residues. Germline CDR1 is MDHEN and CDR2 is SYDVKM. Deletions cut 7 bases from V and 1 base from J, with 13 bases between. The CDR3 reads CASTSGYPNTEAFF. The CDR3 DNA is TGTGCCAGCACATCCGGTTACCCGAACACTGAAGCTTTCTTT.

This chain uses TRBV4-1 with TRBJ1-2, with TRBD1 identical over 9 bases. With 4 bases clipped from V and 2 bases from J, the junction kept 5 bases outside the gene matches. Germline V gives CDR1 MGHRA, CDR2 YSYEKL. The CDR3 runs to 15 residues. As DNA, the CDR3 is TGCGCCAGCAGCCCCCCGGACAGGGGCAACTATGGCTACACCTTC. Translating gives CASSPPDRGNYGYTF.

The CDR3 DNA sequence: TGTGCCAGTAGTACCCCCGGGACAGGATCTTATGGCTACACCTTC. Encoded protein: CASSTPGTGSYGYTF. This chain connects TRBV19 to TRBJ1-2, with TRBD1 matching over 8 bases. Germline V lookup: CDR1 LNHDA, CDR2 SQIVND (reference sequence). This CDR3 region has 15 residues. The ends lost 4 bases at V and 5 bases at J; junction bases unmatched: 9.

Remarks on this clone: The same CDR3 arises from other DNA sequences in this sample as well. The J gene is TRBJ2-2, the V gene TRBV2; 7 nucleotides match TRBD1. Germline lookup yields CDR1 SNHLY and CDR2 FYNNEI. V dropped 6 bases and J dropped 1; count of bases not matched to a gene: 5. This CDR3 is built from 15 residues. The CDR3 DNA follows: TGTGCCAGCAGAGTCGGGACAGTGAACACCGGGGAGCTGTTTTTT. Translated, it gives CASRVGTVNTGELFF.

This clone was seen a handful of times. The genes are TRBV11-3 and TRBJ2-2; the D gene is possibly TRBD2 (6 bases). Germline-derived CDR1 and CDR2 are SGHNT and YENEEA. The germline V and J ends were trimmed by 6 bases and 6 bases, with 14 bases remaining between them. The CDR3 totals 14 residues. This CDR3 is CASRTTSVAGELFF. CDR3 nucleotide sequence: TGTGCCAGCAGAACGACTAGTGTGGCCGGGGAGCTGTTTTTT.

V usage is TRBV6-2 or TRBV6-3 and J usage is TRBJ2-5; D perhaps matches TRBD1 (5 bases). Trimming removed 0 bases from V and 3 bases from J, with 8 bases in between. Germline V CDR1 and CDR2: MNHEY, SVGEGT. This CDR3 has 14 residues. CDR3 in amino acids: CASSYSGQKETQYF. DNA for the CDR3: TGTGCCAGCAGTTACTCGGGGCAAAAAGAGACCCAGTACTTC.